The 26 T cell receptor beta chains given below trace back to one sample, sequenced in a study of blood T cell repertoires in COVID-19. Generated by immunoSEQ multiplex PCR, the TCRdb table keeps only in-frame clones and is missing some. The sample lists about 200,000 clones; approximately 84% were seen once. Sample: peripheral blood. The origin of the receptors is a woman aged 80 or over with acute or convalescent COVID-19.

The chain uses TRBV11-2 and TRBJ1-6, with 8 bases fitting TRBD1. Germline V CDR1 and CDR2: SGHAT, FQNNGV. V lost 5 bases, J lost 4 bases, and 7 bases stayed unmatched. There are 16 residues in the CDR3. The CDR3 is CASSLRGQGYNSPLHF. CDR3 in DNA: TGTGCCAGCAGCCTACGAGGACAGGGATATAATTCACCCCTCCACTTT.

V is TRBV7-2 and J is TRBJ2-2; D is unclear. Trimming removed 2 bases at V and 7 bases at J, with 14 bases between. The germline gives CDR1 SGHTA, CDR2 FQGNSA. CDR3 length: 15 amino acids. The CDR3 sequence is CASSLLGRSIGELFF. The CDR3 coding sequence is TGTGCCAGCAGCTTATTGGGCAGAAGCATCGGGGAGCTGTTTTTT.

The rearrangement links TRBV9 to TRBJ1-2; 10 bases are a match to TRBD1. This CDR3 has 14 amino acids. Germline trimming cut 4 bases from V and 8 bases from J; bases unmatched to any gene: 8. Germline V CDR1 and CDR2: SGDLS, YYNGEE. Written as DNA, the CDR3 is TGTGCCAGCAGCACCACCCGGACAGGGGGAGGCTACACCTTC. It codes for CASSTTRTGGGYTF.

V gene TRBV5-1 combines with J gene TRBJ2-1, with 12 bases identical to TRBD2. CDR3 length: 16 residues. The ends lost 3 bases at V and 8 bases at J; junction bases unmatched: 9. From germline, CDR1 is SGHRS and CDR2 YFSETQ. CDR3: CASSSSLAGGSDEQFF. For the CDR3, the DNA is TGCGCCAGCAGCTCATCACTAGCGGGAGGATCCGATGAGCAGTTCTTC. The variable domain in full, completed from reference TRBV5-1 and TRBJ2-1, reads KAGVTQTPRYLIKTRGQQVTLSCSPISGHRSVSWYQQTPGQGLQFLFEYFSETQRNKGNFPGRFSGRQFSNSRSEMNVSTLELGDSALYLCASSSSLAGGSDEQFFGPGTRLTVL.

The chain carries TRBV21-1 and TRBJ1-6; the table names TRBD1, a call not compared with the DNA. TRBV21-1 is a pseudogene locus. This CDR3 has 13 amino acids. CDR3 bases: TGTGCCAGCAGCCGCCGACAGGGCTCACCCCTCCACTTT. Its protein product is CASSRRQGSPLHF.

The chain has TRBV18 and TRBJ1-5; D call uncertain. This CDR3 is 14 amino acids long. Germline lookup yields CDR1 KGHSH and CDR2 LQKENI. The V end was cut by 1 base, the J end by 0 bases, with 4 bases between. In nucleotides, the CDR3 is TGTGCCAGCTCACCACTCCATAGCAATCAGCCCCAGCATTTT. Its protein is CASSPLHSNQPQHF.

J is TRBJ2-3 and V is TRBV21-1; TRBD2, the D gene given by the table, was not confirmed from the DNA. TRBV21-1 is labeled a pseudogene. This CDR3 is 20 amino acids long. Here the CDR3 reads CASSILEETFKEAGTDTQYF. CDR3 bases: TGTGCCAGCAGCATCCTAGAGGAGACGTTTAAAGAGGCGGGCACAGATACGCAGTATTTT.

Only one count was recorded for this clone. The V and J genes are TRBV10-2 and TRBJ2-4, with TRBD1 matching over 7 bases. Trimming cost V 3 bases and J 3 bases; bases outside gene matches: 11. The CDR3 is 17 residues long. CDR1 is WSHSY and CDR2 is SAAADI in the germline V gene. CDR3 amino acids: CASSDHRTGILKNIQYF. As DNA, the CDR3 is TGCGCCAGCAGTGATCACCGGACAGGCATCCTCAAAAACATTCAGTACTTC.

CDR3 in amino acids: CASSVDSSNQPQHF. CDR3 nucleotide sequence: TGTGCCAGCAGCGTGGACAGTAGCAATCAGCCCCAGCATTTT. The chain joins TRBV9 to TRBJ1-5; D may be TRBD1 (6 bases). V lost 2 bases and J lost 0, with 6 bases in between. This CDR3 contains 14 residues. Germline-derived CDR1 and CDR2 are SGDLS and YYNGEE.

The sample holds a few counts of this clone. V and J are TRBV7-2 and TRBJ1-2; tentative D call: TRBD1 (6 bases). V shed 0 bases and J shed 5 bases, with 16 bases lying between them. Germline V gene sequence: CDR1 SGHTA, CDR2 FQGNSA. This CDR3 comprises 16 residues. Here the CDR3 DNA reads TGTGCCAGCAGCTTAGCGCCGTCGTGGGGGCCGTATGGCTACACCTTC. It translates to CASSLAPSWGPYGYTF.

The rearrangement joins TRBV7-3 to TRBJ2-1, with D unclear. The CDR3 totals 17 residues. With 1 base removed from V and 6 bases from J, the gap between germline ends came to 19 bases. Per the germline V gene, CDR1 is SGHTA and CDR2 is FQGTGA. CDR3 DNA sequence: TGTGCCAGCAGCTTAAGAGGTTCATCAAGTTGGTCCAATGAGCAGTTCTTC. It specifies CASSLRGSSSWSNEQFF.

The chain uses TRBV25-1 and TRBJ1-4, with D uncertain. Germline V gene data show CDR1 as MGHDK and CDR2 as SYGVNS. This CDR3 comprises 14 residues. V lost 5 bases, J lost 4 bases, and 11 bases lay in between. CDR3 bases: TGTGCCAGCAGTCCCAGACTTAATAATGAAAAACTGTTTTTT. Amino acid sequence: CASSPRLNNEKLFF.

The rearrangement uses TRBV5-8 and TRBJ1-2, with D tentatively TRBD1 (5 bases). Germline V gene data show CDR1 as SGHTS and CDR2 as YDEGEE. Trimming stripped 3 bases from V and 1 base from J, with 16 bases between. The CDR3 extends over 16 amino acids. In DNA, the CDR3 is TGTGCCAGCAGCTACACGGGGGGGAGGAGTAACTATGGCTACACCTTC. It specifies CASSYTGGRSNYGYTF.

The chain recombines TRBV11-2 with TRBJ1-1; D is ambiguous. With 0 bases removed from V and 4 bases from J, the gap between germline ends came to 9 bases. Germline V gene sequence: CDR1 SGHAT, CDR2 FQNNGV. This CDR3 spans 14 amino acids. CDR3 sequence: CASSLDAGGTEAFF. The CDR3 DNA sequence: TGTGCCAGCAGCTTAGATGCGGGCGGCACTGAAGCTTTCTTT.

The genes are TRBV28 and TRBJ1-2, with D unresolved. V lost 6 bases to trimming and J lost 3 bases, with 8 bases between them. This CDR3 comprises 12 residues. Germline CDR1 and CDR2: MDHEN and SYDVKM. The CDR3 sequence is CASSPFYYGYTF. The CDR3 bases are TGTGCCAGCAGCCCCTTTTACTATGGCTACACCTTC.

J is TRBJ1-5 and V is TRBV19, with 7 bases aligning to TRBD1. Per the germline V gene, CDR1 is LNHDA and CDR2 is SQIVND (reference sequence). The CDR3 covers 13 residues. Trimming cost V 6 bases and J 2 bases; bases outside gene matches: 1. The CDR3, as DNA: TGTGCCAGTAGCGACAGGGGCAATCAGCCCCAGCATTTT. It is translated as CASSDRGNQPQHF.

CDR3 amino acids: CASSQRGFGETQYF. CDR3 nucleotide sequence: TGTGCCAGCAGCCAGAGGGGGTTCGGGGAGACCCAGTACTTC. The rearrangement links TRBV3-1 (or the pseudogene TRBV3-2) to TRBJ2-5; D is possibly TRBD1 (6 bases). With 3 bases removed from V and 5 bases from J, the gap between germline ends came to 13 bases. CDR3 length: 14 amino acids. CDR1 is LGHDT, CDR2 YNNKEL, per germline (reference sequence).

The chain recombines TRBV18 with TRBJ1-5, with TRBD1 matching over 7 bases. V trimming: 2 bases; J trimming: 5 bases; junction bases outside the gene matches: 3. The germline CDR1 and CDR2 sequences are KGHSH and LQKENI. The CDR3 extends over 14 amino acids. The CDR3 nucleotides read TGTGCCAGCTCACCAGTCGACAGGGATCAGCCCCAGCATTTT. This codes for CASSPVDRDQPQHF.

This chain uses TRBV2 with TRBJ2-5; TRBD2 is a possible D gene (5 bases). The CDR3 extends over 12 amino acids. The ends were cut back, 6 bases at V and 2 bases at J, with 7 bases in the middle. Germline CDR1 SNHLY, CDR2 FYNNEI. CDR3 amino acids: CASRREQETQYF. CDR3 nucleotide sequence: TGTGCCAGCAGGAGGGAGCAAGAGACCCAGTACTTC.

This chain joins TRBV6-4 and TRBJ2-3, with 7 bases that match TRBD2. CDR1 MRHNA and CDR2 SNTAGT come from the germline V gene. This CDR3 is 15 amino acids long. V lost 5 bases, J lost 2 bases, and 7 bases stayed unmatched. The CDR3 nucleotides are TGTGCCAGCAGTAGGAGCGGGACTCTCACAGATACGCAGTATTTT. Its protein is CASSRSGTLTDTQYF.

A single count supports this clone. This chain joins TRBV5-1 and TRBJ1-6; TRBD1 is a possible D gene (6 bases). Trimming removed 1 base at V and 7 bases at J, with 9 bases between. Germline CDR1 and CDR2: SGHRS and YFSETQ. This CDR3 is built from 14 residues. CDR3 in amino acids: CASSLQGSNSPLHF. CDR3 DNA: TGCGCCAGCAGCTTGCAGGGGTCCAATTCACCCCTCCACTTT.

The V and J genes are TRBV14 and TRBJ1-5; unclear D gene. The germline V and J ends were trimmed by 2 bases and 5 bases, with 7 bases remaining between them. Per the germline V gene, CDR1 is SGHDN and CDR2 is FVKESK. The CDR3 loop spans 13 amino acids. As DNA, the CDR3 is TGTGCCAGCAGCCAACACAGTGATCAGCCCCAGCATTTT. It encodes CASSQHSDQPQHF.

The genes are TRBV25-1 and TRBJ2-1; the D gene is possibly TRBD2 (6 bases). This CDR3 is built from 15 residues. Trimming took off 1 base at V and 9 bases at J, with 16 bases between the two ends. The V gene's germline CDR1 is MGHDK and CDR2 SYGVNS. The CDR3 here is CASSEWRVLDGEQFF. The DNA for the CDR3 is TGTGCCAGCAGTGAATGGAGGGTCCTAGACGGTGAGCAGTTCTTC.

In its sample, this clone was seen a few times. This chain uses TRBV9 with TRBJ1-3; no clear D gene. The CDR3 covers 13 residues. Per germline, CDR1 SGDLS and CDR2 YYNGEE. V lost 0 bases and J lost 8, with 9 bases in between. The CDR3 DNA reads TGTGCCAGCAGCGTAGGTGAAGGAGACACCATATATTTT. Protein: CASSVGEGDTIYF.

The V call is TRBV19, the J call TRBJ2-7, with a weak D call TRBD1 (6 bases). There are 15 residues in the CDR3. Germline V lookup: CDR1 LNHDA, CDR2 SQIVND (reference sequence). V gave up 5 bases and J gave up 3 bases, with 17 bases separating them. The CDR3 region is CASSVTAQGGYEQYF. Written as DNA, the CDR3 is TGTGCCAGTAGTGTCACGGCTCAAGGGGGCTACGAGCAGTACTTC.

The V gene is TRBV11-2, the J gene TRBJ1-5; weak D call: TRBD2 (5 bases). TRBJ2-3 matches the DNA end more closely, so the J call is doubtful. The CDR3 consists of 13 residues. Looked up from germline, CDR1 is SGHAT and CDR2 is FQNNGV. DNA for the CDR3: TGTGCCAGCAGCTTACACGGCGGGCAGCCCCAGTATTTT. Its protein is CASSLHGGQPQYF.